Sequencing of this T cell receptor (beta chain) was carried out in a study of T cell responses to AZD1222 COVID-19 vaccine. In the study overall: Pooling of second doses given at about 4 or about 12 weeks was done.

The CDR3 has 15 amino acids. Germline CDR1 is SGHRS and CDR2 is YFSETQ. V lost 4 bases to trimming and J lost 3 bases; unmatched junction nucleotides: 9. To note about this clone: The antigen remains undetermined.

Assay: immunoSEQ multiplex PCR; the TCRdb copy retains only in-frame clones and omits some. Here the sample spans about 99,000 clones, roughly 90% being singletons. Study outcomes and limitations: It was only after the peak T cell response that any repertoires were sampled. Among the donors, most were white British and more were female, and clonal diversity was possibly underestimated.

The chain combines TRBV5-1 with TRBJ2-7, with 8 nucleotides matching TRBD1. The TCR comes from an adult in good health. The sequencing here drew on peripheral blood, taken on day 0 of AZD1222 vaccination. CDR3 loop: CASSGGQGPVYEQYF. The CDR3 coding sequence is TGCGCCAGCAGCGGAGGACAGGGTCCTGTCTACGAGCAGTACTTC.